This T cell receptor beta chain was sequenced during a study of OX40 agonist ivuxolimab in advanced cancers. Study information: People who had prior anti-PD-1, anti-PD-L1 or anti-CTLA-4 therapy could take part, and roughly 44% had some. The study's findings and limits: The study did not work out the antigen specificity of the expanded peripheral T cells. The average count of expanded clones was higher among CD8+ T cells than among CD4+.

The protocol was immunoSEQ multiplex PCR, while the TCRdb copy is restricted to in-frame clones and leaves out a portion. The sample shows around 40,000 clones, 80% of them seen only once. With regard to this clone: What it recognizes is unknown.

Germline V lookup: CDR1 SGHRS, CDR2 YFSETQ. The V gene end was trimmed by 7 bases and the J gene end by 2 bases; junction bases not matched to a gene: 11. The CDR3 is 15 residues long. The rearrangement joins TRBV5-1 to TRBJ2-5; TRBD1 matches 7 bases. Sequencing used CD4+ or CD8+ T cells sorted from blood, obtained in a trial of the OX40 agonist ivuxolimab. This clonotype was sampled from an adult with an advanced solid tumor such as melanoma, head and neck, liver or kidney cancer. In DNA form, the CDR3 reads TGCGCCAGCGACCCACGGGACAGCCGGCAAGAGACCCAGTACTTC. As protein: CASDPRDSRQETQYF. The whole variable domain, remainder taken from reference TRBV5-1 and TRBJ2-5, is KAGVTQTPRYLIKTRGQQVTLSCSPISGHRSVSWYQQTPGQGLQFLFEYFSETQRNKGNFPGRFSGRQFSNSRSEMNVSTLELGDSALYLCASDPRDSRQETQYFGPGTRLLVL.